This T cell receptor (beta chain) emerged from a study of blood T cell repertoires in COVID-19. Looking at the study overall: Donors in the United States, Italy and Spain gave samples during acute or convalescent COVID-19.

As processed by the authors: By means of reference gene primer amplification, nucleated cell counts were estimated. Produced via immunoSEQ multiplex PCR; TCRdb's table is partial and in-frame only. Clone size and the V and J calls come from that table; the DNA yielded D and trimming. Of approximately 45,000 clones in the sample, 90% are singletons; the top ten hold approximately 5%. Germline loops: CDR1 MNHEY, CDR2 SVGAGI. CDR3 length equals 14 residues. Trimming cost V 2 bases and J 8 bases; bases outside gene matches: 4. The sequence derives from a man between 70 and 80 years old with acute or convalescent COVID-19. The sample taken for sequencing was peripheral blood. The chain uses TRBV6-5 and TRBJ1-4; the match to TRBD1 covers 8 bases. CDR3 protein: CASSYGTGDEKLFF. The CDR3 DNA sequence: TGTGCCAGCAGTTACGGGACAGGAGACGAAAAACTGTTTTTT.